This TCR beta chain was sequenced during a study of T-cell reconstitution after alpha-beta-depleted transplantation in children. Study-level points and caveats: Surviving recipient cells, namely T cells and thymic progenitors, were the source of high day-60 TCRbeta diversity in some patients.

As concerns this clonotype: Its antigen is unidentified.

The CDR3 covers 12 residues. V was trimmed by 0 bases and J by 7 bases, leaving 7 bases between them. Looked up from germline, CDR1 is SGHVS and CDR2 is FQNEAQ. Library preparation (for TCRbeta) was performed with unique molecular identifiers. TCRdb recomputed calls from the PCR reads with MiXCR, one row per CDR3 protein. The sample lists over 150,000 distinct CDR3 sequences, 5% to 6.5% occurring once. The J gene is TRBJ2-7, the V gene TRBV7-8; D not resolved. The clonotype was recovered from a girl under two years old with combined immunodeficiency, due to receive a stem cell transplant. Specimen: PBMCs, collected before TCRalphabeta/CD19-depleted stem cell transplant. The DNA for the CDR3 is TGTGCCAGCAGCTTAGCGAGAGAGGAGCAGTACTTC. As protein: CASSLAREEQYF.